This TCR beta chain was identified during a study of Graves' ophthalmopathy and Graves' hyperthyroidism. Study-level background: Pretreatment peripheral blood was obtained at initial diagnosis. Points from the study as a whole: Most clonotypes expanded in thyroid above 0.001 frequency were present in blood too.

As the template, RNA transcripts were used to amplify TCR beta CDR3 regions. Second-round multiplex PCR came after first-round RT-PCR with HTBI primers. TCRdb re-analysed the multiplex PCR reads in MiXCR, keeping a single row per CDR3 protein. The table lists fewer than 600,000 distinct CDR3 sequences, about 15% of them singletons. Donors with ophthalmopathy: moderate-to-severe activity, CAS ≥3, NOSPECS ≥4, duration under 3 months. The PBMC fraction was derived from over 9 ml of fresh peripheral blood. This clonotype was detected ten times or more. The antigen remains unidentified. Germline loops: CDR1 GTSNPN, CDR2 SVGIG (reference sequence). This CDR3 is built from 14 residues. The germline V and J ends were trimmed by 0 bases and 7 bases, with 13 bases remaining between them.

The sample was blood. The receptor comes from a woman in her 30s with Graves' ophthalmopathy. The chain links TRBV30 to TRBJ1-5, with D maybe TRBD1 (6 bases). The CDR3: CAWSVDRRGQPQHF. In DNA form, the CDR3 reads TGTGCCTGGAGTGTAGACAGGCGGGGACAGCCCCAGCATTTT.